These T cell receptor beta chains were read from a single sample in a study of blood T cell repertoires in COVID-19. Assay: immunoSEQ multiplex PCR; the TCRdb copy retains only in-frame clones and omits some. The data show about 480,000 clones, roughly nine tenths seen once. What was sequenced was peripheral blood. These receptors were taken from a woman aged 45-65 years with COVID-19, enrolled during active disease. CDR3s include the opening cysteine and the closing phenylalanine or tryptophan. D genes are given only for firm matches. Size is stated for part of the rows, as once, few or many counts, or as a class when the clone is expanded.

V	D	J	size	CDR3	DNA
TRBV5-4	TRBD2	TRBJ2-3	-	CASSPWTSGTDTQYF	TGTGCCAGCAGCCCCTGGACTAGTGGGACAGATACGCAGTATTTT
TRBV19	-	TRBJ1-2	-	CASSSRTEIEPSYGYTF	TGTGCCAGTAGTTCTCGGACAGAAATCGAGCCGTCTTATGGCTACACCTTC
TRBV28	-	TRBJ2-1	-	CASSTPTGLYYNYNEQFF	TGTGCCAGCAGTACACCGACAGGCCTCTACTACAACTACAATGAGCAGTTCTTC
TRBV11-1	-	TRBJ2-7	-	CASSPHRAGESEQYF	TGTGCCAGCAGCCCCCACCGGGCAGGGGAGAGCGAGCAGTACTTC
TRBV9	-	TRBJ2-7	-	CASSVGGGADYEQYF	TGTGCCAGCAGCGTAGGTGGCGGGGCAGACTACGAGCAGTACTTC
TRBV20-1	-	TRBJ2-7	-	CSARLLYEQYF	TGCAGTGCCCGACTTCTCTACGAGCAGTACTTC
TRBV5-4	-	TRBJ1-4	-	CASSSAIGGLGGKLFF	TGTGCCAGCAGTTCAGCCATAGGGGGTTTAGGTGGAAAACTGTTTTTT
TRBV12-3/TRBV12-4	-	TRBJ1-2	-	CASSLGALGYTF	TGTGCCAGCAGTTTAGGGGCCCTTGGCTACACCTTC
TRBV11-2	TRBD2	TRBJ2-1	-	CASSRLAGGRRNEQFF	TGTGCCAGCAGCCGACTAGCGGGGGGCCGTAGGAATGAGCAGTTCTTC
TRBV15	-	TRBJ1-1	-	CATSRVREGRTEAFF	TGTGCCACCAGCAGGGTCAGGGAGGGTCGGACTGAAGCTTTCTTT
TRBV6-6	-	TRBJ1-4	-	CASSLVELGEKLFF	TGTGCCAGCAGTCTTGTGGAGCTAGGTGAAAAACTGTTTTTT
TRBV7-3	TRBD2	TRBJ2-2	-	CASSLNPGLAGPRNTGELFF	TGTGCCAGCAGCTTAAACCCAGGACTAGCGGGGCCACGGAACACCGGGGAGCTGTTTTTT
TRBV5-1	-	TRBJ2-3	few	CASSMGPRGGTDTQYF	TGCGCCAGCAGCATGGGCCCGCGAGGAGGCACAGATACGCAGTATTTT
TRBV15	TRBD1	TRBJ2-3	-	CATSREQGPGDTQYF	TGTGCCACCAGCAGAGAACAGGGGCCTGGGGATACGCAGTATTTT
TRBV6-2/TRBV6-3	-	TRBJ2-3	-	CASSYPPRGTDTQYF	TGTGCCAGCAGTTACCCGCCCCGGGGCACAGATACGCAGTATTTT
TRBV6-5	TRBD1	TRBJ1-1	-	CASSYMGQANTEAFF	TGTGCCAGCAGTTACATGGGACAGGCGAACACTGAAGCTTTCTTT
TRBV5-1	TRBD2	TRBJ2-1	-	CASSLSGGAYEQFF	TGCGCCAGCAGCTTAAGCGGGGGGGCTTATGAGCAGTTCTTC